Listed below are T cell receptor beta chains from one sample, sequenced in a study of T cell responses to AZD1222 COVID-19 vaccine. Sequenced by immunoSEQ multiplex PCR; TCRdb stores in-frame clones only, minus some. The data contain roughly 100,000 clones, roughly 82% of them singletons. Sequencing was performed on peripheral blood, taken on day 0 of AZD1222 vaccination. These TCRs come from an adult in good health. CDR3s include the opening cysteine and the closing phenylalanine or tryptophan. Fields, in order: D gene, J gene, V gene, clone size, CDR3 DNA, CDR3 protein. D genes are given only for firm matches. A clone size is listed for some rows: how often the clone was seen (once, few, many), or a class if it is expanded.

d_gene: -
j_gene: TRBJ2-5
v_gene: TRBV5-1
abundance: few
CDR3nt: TGCGCCAGCAGTGGGGGGTCAGTCGAGACCCAGTACTTC
CDR3aa: CASSGGSVETQYF

d_gene: TRBD1
j_gene: TRBJ1-2
v_gene: TRBV15
abundance: -
CDR3nt: TGTGCCACCAGCAGAGACAGGGGGGATGGCTACACCTTC
CDR3aa: CATSRDRGDGYTF

d_gene: -
j_gene: TRBJ2-2
v_gene: TRBV30
abundance: -
CDR3nt: TGTGCCTGGAGTGTAGCCGGGGTAGGGGGGGAGCTGTTTTTT
CDR3aa: CAWSVAGVGGELFF

d_gene: TRBD1
j_gene: TRBJ1-1
v_gene: TRBV19
abundance: -
CDR3nt: TGTGCCAGTAGTACGGACAGGGAAAACACTGAAGCTTTCTTT
CDR3aa: CASSTDRENTEAFF

d_gene: -
j_gene: TRBJ1-1
v_gene: TRBV7-2
abundance: few
CDR3nt: TGTGCCAGCAGCTTGCGAGGAATGAACACTGAAGCTTTCTTT
CDR3aa: CASSLRGMNTEAFF

d_gene: TRBD1
j_gene: TRBJ1-2
v_gene: TRBV10-3
abundance: -
CDR3nt: TGTGCCATCAGTGGCGGGACAGGGAATGGCTACACCTTC
CDR3aa: CAISGGTGNGYTF

d_gene: -
j_gene: TRBJ1-5
v_gene: TRBV18
abundance: -
CDR3nt: TGTGCCAGCTCACCCAATAGCAATCAGCCCCAGCATTTT
CDR3aa: CASSPNSNQPQHF

d_gene: -
j_gene: TRBJ1-4
v_gene: TRBV5-1
abundance: -
CDR3nt: TGCGCCAGCAGCCTAGGAACAGGGCCGGGCGTTGGTGAAAAACTGTTTTTT
CDR3aa: CASSLGTGPGVGEKLFF

d_gene: -
j_gene: TRBJ1-5
v_gene: TRBV5-6
abundance: once
CDR3nt: TGTGCCAGCAGCTTAGGGGGTGGTTGGCCCCAGCATTTT
CDR3aa: CASSLGGGWPQHF

d_gene: -
j_gene: TRBJ1-1
v_gene: TRBV7-2
abundance: few
CDR3nt: TGTGCCAGCAGCTTAGGTCTGACGGGTAGGGAGGATGACACTGAAGCTTTCTTT
CDR3aa: CASSLGLTGREDDTEAFF

d_gene: TRBD1
j_gene: TRBJ1-1
v_gene: TRBV4-1
abundance: -
CDR3nt: TGCGCCAGCAGCCATCCCTACGGACAGGGGGACACTGAAGCTTTCTTT
CDR3aa: CASSHPYGQGDTEAFF

d_gene: -
j_gene: TRBJ1-4
v_gene: TRBV4-1
abundance: -
CDR3nt: TGCGCCAGCAGCCAAGATCGGAAAAATAATGAAAAACTGTTTTTT
CDR3aa: CASSQDRKNNEKLFF

d_gene: -
j_gene: TRBJ2-3
v_gene: TRBV10-1
abundance: -
CDR3nt: TGCGCCAGCAGTGAGAGCTCTCCTAGCACAGATACGCAGTATTTT
CDR3aa: CASSESSPSTDTQYF

d_gene: TRBD2
j_gene: TRBJ2-1
v_gene: TRBV7-8
abundance: -
CDR3nt: TGTGCCAGCAGCTTGGAGACAAGGGTTGGAGGGACTAGCGGGGGACGCAATGAGCAGTTCTTC
CDR3aa: CASSLETRVGGTSGGRNEQFF

d_gene: -
j_gene: TRBJ2-3
v_gene: TRBV11-2
abundance: -
CDR3nt: TGTGCCAGCAGCCTGGGAAACACAGATACGCAGTATTTT
CDR3aa: CASSLGNTDTQYF

d_gene: -
j_gene: TRBJ1-2
v_gene: TRBV9
abundance: -
CDR3nt: TGTGCCAGCAGCGTCACCGGGACACCTAACTATGGCTACACCTTC
CDR3aa: CASSVTGTPNYGYTF

d_gene: -
j_gene: TRBJ2-3
v_gene: TRBV4-3
abundance: -
CDR3nt: TGCGCCAGCAGCCAAGGGGACTCCGATACGCAGTATTTT
CDR3aa: CASSQGDSDTQYF

d_gene: -
j_gene: TRBJ1-2
v_gene: TRBV2
abundance: -
CDR3nt: TGTGCCAGCCGCCCCGGGCTTTCTAACTATGGCTACACCTTC
CDR3aa: CASRPGLSNYGYTF

d_gene: -
j_gene: TRBJ1-2
v_gene: TRBV12-3/TRBV12-4
abundance: -
CDR3nt: TGTGCCAGCACCTGGCGGGGGCAGGGCTACACCTTC
CDR3aa: CASTWRGQGYTF

d_gene: -
j_gene: TRBJ2-7
v_gene: TRBV4-1
abundance: -
CDR3nt: TGCGCCAGCAGCCAAGCCCCCAGGGGTGTAGGCGAGCAGTACTTC
CDR3aa: CASSQAPRGVGEQYF

d_gene: -
j_gene: TRBJ2-3
v_gene: TRBV30
abundance: once
CDR3nt: TGTGCCTGGAGTGTACTGTCAGATACGCAGTATTTT
CDR3aa: CAWSVLSDTQYF

d_gene: -
j_gene: TRBJ2-2
v_gene: TRBV5-1
abundance: few
CDR3nt: TGCGCCAGCGGAGAGGGGGGGGCCGCCGGGGAGCTGTTTTTT
CDR3aa: CASGEGGAAGELFF

d_gene: -
j_gene: TRBJ2-1
v_gene: TRBV7-3
abundance: -
CDR3nt: TGTGCCAGCAGCTTAATGGCGGGTATCGTCAATGAGCAGTTCTTC
CDR3aa: CASSLMAGIVNEQFF

d_gene: -
j_gene: TRBJ2-7
v_gene: TRBV4-1
abundance: -
CDR3nt: TGCGCCAGCAGCCAGGTTAGGGGCTCCTACGAGCAGTACTTC
CDR3aa: CASSQVRGSYEQYF

d_gene: TRBD1
j_gene: TRBJ1-2
v_gene: TRBV5-5
abundance: few
CDR3nt: TGTGCCAGCAGCTTGTCCCCCTGGGACAGTAGTTACTATGGCTACACCTTC
CDR3aa: CASSLSPWDSSYYGYTF

d_gene: -
j_gene: TRBJ1-5
v_gene: TRBV19
abundance: -
CDR3nt: TGTGCCAGTACCACCCCCCAGGGGACCCCAAATCAGCCCCAGCATTTT
CDR3aa: CASTTPQGTPNQPQHF

d_gene: -
j_gene: TRBJ2-3
v_gene: TRBV7-5
abundance: -
CDR3nt: TGTGCCAGAAGCTTCGGGCTAGCGGAGCCCACTAGCACAGATACGCAGTATTTT
CDR3aa: CARSFGLAEPTSTDTQYF

d_gene: -
j_gene: TRBJ2-1
v_gene: TRBV23-1
abundance: -
CDR3nt: TGCGCCAGCAGTCTATATAGGGACAACCCAGACAATGAGCAGTTCTTC
CDR3aa: CASSLYRDNPDNEQFF

d_gene: -
j_gene: TRBJ2-7
v_gene: TRBV5-6
abundance: -
CDR3nt: TGTGCCAGCAGCTTGGAGAACCAGGGCTACGAGCAGTACTTC
CDR3aa: CASSLENQGYEQYF

d_gene: TRBD2
j_gene: TRBJ2-7
v_gene: TRBV3-1/TRBV3-2
abundance: -
CDR3nt: TGTGCCAGCAGCCAGAGGGGTAGCGGGGGGTACGAGCAGTACTTC
CDR3aa: CASSQRGSGGYEQYF

d_gene: TRBD1
j_gene: TRBJ1-2
v_gene: TRBV10-3
abundance: -
CDR3nt: TGTGCCATCAGTGAGGGGCAGGGGGCGGATGGCTACACCTTC
CDR3aa: CAISEGQGADGYTF

d_gene: TRBD1
j_gene: TRBJ1-6
v_gene: TRBV6-5
abundance: -
CDR3nt: TGTGCCACCCAGGGGGCCAATTCACCCCTCCACTTT
CDR3aa: CATQGANSPLHF

d_gene: -
j_gene: TRBJ1-4
v_gene: TRBV7-2
abundance: few
CDR3nt: TGTGCCAGCAGCTTAGCGGCAGTGAATAATGAAAAACTGTTTTTT
CDR3aa: CASSLAAVNNEKLFF

d_gene: TRBD1
j_gene: TRBJ1-1
v_gene: TRBV15
abundance: -
CDR3nt: TGTGCCACCAGCAGAGATTTGACAGGGGGGAACACTGAAGCTTTCTTT
CDR3aa: CATSRDLTGGNTEAFF

d_gene: TRBD2
j_gene: TRBJ2-3
v_gene: TRBV7-3
abundance: -
CDR3nt: TGTGCCAGCAGCCGAGCGGGGGCCTACACAGATACGCAGTATTTT
CDR3aa: CASSRAGAYTDTQYF

d_gene: TRBD1
j_gene: TRBJ1-5
v_gene: TRBV30
abundance: few
CDR3nt: TGTGCCTGGAGTACGGGTCTGGGACAGTATAATCAGCCCCAGCATTTT
CDR3aa: CAWSTGLGQYNQPQHF

d_gene: -
j_gene: TRBJ1-1
v_gene: TRBV7-2
abundance: once
CDR3nt: TGTGCCAGCAGCGCCGACCTTGGGACTGAAGCTTTCTTT
CDR3aa: CASSADLGTEAFF

d_gene: -
j_gene: TRBJ2-3
v_gene: TRBV18
abundance: -
CDR3nt: TGTGCCAGCTCACCATCCCTAGCGATCACAGATACGCAGTATTTT
CDR3aa: CASSPSLAITDTQYF

d_gene: -
j_gene: TRBJ1-2
v_gene: TRBV6-5
abundance: -
CDR3nt: TGTGCCAGCGGGTCCAGAGCTAACTATGGCTACACCTTC
CDR3aa: CASGSRANYGYTF

d_gene: TRBD1
j_gene: TRBJ1-2
v_gene: TRBV7-6
abundance: -
CDR3nt: TGTGCCAGCAGCTCAATCCGACAGGGTGGCTACACCTTC
CDR3aa: CASSSIRQGGYTF

d_gene: -
j_gene: TRBJ2-3
v_gene: TRBV5-1
abundance: -
CDR3nt: TGCGCCAGCAGCTTGGAGGGCATCCCCACAGATACGCAGTATTTT
CDR3aa: CASSLEGIPTDTQYF

d_gene: TRBD1
j_gene: TRBJ1-3
v_gene: TRBV5-1
abundance: -
CDR3nt: TGCGCCAGCAGCTTAAGACAGGGAAACTCTGGAAACACCATATATTTT
CDR3aa: CASSLRQGNSGNTIYF

d_gene: -
j_gene: TRBJ1-1
v_gene: TRBV7-2
abundance: -
CDR3nt: TGTGCCAGCAGCGCGATGACAGAGAACACTGAAGCTTTCTTT
CDR3aa: CASSAMTENTEAFF

d_gene: -
j_gene: TRBJ1-6
v_gene: TRBV6-5
abundance: -
CDR3nt: TGTGCCAGCAGTTACCGTTTAATCAGCGGTTCACCCCTCCACTTT
CDR3aa: CASSYRLISGSPLHF

d_gene: TRBD1
j_gene: TRBJ1-2
v_gene: TRBV16
abundance: -
CDR3nt: TGTGCCAGCAGCCAGTCCCCGGGACAGGGGGCAAATGGCTACACCTTC
CDR3aa: CASSQSPGQGANGYTF

d_gene: -
j_gene: TRBJ1-4
v_gene: TRBV5-1
abundance: -
CDR3nt: TGCGCCAGCAGCTTGGGCGACAGGCCCAATGAAAAACTGTTTTTT
CDR3aa: CASSLGDRPNEKLFF

d_gene: -
j_gene: TRBJ2-3
v_gene: TRBV3-1/TRBV3-2
abundance: -
CDR3nt: TGTGCCAGCAGCCAAGATCGAAAAGCGGGTATTTATACGCAGTATTTT
CDR3aa: CASSQDRKAGIYTQYF

d_gene: -
j_gene: TRBJ1-1
v_gene: TRBV6-5
abundance: -
CDR3nt: TGTGCCAGCATTGCCCCGAGGGGCTCCGGTGAAGCTTTCTTT
CDR3aa: CASIAPRGSGEAFF

d_gene: -
j_gene: TRBJ1-5
v_gene: TRBV13
abundance: -
CDR3nt: TGTGCCAGCAGCTCCCGCGGGGACGCTGCGAGGGACAATCAGCCCCAGCATTTT
CDR3aa: CASSSRGDAARDNQPQHF

d_gene: -
j_gene: TRBJ2-7
v_gene: TRBV6-5
abundance: -
CDR3nt: TGTGCCAGCACGGCCCGGTACGAGCAGTACTTC
CDR3aa: CASTARYEQYF